Following are 6 T cell receptor beta chains from one sample sequenced in a study of T cell repertoires in cytomegalovirus infection. TCRdb reprocessed the reads via MiXCR and lists one record per CDR3 protein. The sample has fewer than 950,000 distinct CDR3 sequences, about 31% seen once; the top ten hold 12%. Their recognized antigens are unknown. The specimen was cultured CD8+ T cells from PBMCs, collected from culture after CMV antigen stimulation. All receptors derive from a human donor in good health (CMV status not recorded). Some clones in this sample may be carry-over from other donors' samples.

The chain couples TRBV6-5 to TRBJ1-2; possibly TRBD1 for D (5 bases). Trimming pared 5 bases from V and 8 bases from J, leaving 27 bases between. CDR1 MNHEY and CDR2 SVGAGI come from the germline V gene. The CDR3 has 17 residues. The CDR3 nucleotides read TGTGCCAGCAGTAATTACTGGGGGACCCCCGGCGATAGAGGCTACACCTTC. Translated, it gives CASSNYWGTPGDRGYTF.

This clonotype was picked up a small number of times. This chain links TRBV11-2 with TRBJ2-6, with a possible D match to TRBD2 (5 bases). V lost 1 base and J lost 4, with 20 bases in between. Germline assignment: CDR1 SGHAT and CDR2 FQNNGV. The CDR3 length is 19 residues. CDR3 residues: CASSLVVAGLSTGANVLTF. CDR3 DNA sequence: TGTGCCAGCAGCTTAGTGGTGGCGGGCCTAAGTACCGGGGCCAACGTCCTGACTTTC.

The chain couples TRBV6-5 to TRBJ2-3; D is unclear. CDR1 is MNHEY and CDR2 is SVGAGI in the germline V gene. This CDR3 is built from 14 residues. Between the trimmed V and J ends, which lost 4 bases and 2 bases, there was a span of 10 bases. CDR3: CASSSYTYTDTQYF. CDR3 DNA: TGTGCCAGCAGTTCCTACACCTACACAGATACGCAGTATTTT.

The CDR3 DNA sequence: TGTGCCAGCAGCGCGCTAAGGGGGCGCCGCGAAAAACTGTTTTTT. Its translation is CASSALRGRREKLFF. The rearrangement joins TRBV2 to TRBJ1-4, with TRBD1 matching over 7 bases. This CDR3 region has 15 residues. The V gene's germline CDR1 is SNHLY and CDR2 FYNNEI. V was clipped by 6 bases and J by 8 bases; unmatched bases: 12.

Here the CDR3 reads CASVQAGEQYF. The CDR3 nucleotides are TGTGCCAGCGTTCAAGCAGGCGAGCAGTACTTC. V is TRBV6-6 and J is TRBJ2-7; D unresolved. Trimming took off 8 bases at V and 6 bases at J, with 11 bases between the two ends. Germline CDR1 reads MNHNY; CDR2 reads SVGAGI (reference sequence). This CDR3 has 11 residues.

This clonotype is deemed medium-sized. This sequence joins TRBV7-2 and TRBJ1-5; D unresolved. CDR1 and CDR2 (germline): SGHTA, FQGNSA. The V and J ends lost 5 bases and 5 bases respectively, with 10 bases between them. This CDR3 has 13 residues. The DNA for the CDR3 is TGTGCCAGCAGCCTTGGACGGGATCAGCCCCAGCATTTT. It is translated as CASSLGRDQPQHF. The full variable domain, rest sourced from reference TRBV7-2 and TRBJ1-5, is GAGVSQSPSNKVTEKGKDVELRCDPISGHTALYWYRQSLGQGLEFLIYFQGNSAPDKSGLPSDRFSAERTGGSVSTLTIQRTQQEDSAVYLCASSLGRDQPQHFGDGTRLSIL.